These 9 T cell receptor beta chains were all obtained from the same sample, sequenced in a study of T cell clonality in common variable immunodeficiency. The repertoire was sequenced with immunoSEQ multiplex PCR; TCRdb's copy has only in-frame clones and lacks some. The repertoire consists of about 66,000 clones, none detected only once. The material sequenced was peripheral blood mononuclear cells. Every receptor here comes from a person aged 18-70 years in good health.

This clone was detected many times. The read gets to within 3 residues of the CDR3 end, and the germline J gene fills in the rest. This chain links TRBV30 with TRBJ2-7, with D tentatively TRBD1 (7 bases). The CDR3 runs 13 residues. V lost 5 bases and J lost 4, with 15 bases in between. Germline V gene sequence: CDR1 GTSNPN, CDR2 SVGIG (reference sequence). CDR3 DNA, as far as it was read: TGTGCCTGGTCGCGGGACAGTCTTTACGAG. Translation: CAWSRDSLYE. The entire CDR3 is CAWSRDSLYEQYF. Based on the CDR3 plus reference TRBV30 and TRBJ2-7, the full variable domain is SQTIHQWPATLVQPVGSPLSLECTVEGTSNPNLYWYRQAAGRGLQLLFYSVGIGQISSEVPQNLSASRPQDRQFILSSKKLLLSDSGFYLCAWSRDSLYEQYFGPGTRLTVT.

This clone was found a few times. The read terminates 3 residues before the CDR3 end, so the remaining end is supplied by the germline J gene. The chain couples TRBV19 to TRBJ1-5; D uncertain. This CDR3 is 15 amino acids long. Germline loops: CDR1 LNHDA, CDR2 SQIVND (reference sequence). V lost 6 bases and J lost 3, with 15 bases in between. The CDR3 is CASSAGRHPNQPQHF. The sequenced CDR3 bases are TGTGCCAGTAGCGCCGGCAGACATCCCAATCAGCCC.

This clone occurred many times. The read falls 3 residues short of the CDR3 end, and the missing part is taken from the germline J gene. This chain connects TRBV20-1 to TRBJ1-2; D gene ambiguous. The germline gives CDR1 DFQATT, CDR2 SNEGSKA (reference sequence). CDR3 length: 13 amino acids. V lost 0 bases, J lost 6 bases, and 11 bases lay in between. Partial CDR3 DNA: TGCAGTGCTAGAGATCGAACTGCTGATGGC. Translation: CSARDRTADG. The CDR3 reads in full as CSARDRTADGYTF.

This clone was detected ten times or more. The CDR3 region is CASREQARDEQFF. CDR3 bases read: TGTGCCAGTAGGGAGCAGGCCAGGGATGAG. The chain joins TRBV19 to TRBJ2-1; D perhaps matches TRBD1 (5 bases). The CDR3 is cut off 3 residues early in the read; its end comes from the germline J gene. Germline CDR1 LNHDA, CDR2 SQIVND (reference sequence). CDR3 length: 13 amino acids. Between the trimmed V and J ends, which lost 6 bases and 8 bases, there was a span of 14 bases.

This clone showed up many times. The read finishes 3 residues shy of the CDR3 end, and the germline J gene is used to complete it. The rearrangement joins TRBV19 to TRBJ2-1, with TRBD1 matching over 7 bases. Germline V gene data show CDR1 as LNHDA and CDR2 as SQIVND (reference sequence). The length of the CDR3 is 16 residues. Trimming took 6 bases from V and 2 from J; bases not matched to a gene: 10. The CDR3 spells CASRPETGHTYNEQFF. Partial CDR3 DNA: TGTGCCAGTAGACCAGAGACAGGGCATACCTACAATGAG.

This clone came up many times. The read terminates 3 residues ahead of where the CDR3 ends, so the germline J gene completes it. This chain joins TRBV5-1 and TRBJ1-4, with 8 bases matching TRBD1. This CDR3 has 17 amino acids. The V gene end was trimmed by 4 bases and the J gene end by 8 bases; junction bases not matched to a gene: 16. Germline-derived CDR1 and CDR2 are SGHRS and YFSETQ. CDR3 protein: CASSLEPDRVKREKLFF. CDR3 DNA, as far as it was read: TGCGCCAGCAGCCTTGAACCGGACAGGGTGAAAAGGGAAAAA.

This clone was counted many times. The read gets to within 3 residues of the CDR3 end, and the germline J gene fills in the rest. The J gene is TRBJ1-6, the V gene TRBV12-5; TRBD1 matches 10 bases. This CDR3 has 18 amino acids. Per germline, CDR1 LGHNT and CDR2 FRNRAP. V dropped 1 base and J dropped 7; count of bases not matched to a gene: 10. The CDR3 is CASGLGPGTGVRNSPLHF. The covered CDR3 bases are TGTGCTAGTGGTTTGGGGCCCGGGACAGGGGTAAGGAATTCACCC.

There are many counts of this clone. CDR3 amino acids: CASSHHYEQYF. The DNA read from the CDR3 is TGCGCCAGCAGCCATCACTACGAG. The rearrangement joins TRBV4-1 to TRBJ2-7; D gene unclear. The sequenced fragment ends 3 residues before the CDR3 boundary, so the rest is inferred from the germline J gene. CDR3 length: 11 residues. V lost 3 bases, J lost 3 bases, and 3 bases lay in between. The V gene's germline CDR1 is MGHRA and CDR2 YSYEKL.

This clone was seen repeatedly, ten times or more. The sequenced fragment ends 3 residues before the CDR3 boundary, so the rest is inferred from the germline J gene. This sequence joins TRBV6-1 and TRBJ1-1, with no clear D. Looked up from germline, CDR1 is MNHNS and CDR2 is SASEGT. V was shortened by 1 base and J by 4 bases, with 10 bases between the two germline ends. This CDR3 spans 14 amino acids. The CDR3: CASSEVRRSTEAFF. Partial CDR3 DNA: TGTGCCAGCAGTGAAGTGCGGAGGAGCACTGAA.